A single sample is the source of the 9 T cell receptor beta chains below, sequenced in a study of tumor and adjacent non-tumor tissue in lung cancer (dated by TCRdb to the late 2010s). The library was prepared using multiplex PCR. Sequencing used an Illumina HiSeq 2500. TCRbeta libraries were constructed through three rounds of nested PCR with primers (Table S4) according to protocols modified from ARM-PCR. TCRdb handled the public reads itself, with Q25 trimming in fastp and clone calling in MiXCR, and kept productive beta chains. Identical CDR3 proteins give one entry, which carries the most common genes and DNA. The sample table shows around 75,000 distinct CDR3 sequences, and approximately 68% are seen once. Jointly, the top ten make up around 30% of the sample. RNA was isolated from bulk, unsorted tissue, and RNA quality was assessed with a NanoDrop ND-1000 and an Agilent 2100. Distant non-tumor tissue taken more than 3 cm from the tumor edge was used as the normal lung sample.

What was sequenced was distant non-tumor lung tissue. Receptors originate from a woman between 50 and 59 years old with non-small cell lung cancer.

About this clonotype: Its ends do not fully match the called genes, so a read error is possible. The J gene is TRBJ2-3, the V gene TRBV11-1, with TRBD1 matching over 7 bases. Germline assignment: CDR1 SGHAT and CDR2 FQDESV (reference sequence). CDR3 length equals 14 residues. The CDR3 coding sequence is TGTGCCATCAGCATAGCTACAGGGGCTAGTACGCAGTATTTT. Amino acids: CAISIATGASTQYF.

The rearrangement uses TRBV28 and TRBJ1-1; D is undetermined. Trimming removed 10 bases at V and 3 bases at J, with 21 bases between. Germline V lookup: CDR1 MDHEN, CDR2 SYDVKM. The CDR3 totals 15 residues. CDR3 sequence reads: CANIPEGRKDTEAFF. The CDR3 coding sequence is TGTGCCAACATCCCTGAAGGGAGAAAGGACACTGAAGCTTTCTTT.

Ten or more counts support this clonotype. The J gene is TRBJ1-5, the V gene TRBV6-1, with TRBD1 as a possible D gene (6 bases). CDR1 is MNHNS, CDR2 SASEGT, per germline. The CDR3 contains 14 residues. Trimming took off 4 bases at V and 6 bases at J, with 13 bases between the two ends. The DNA for the CDR3 is TGTGCCAGCAGTGCGACAGGCTTTATTCAGCCCCAGCATTTT. Its protein product is CASSATGFIQPQHF.

This clonotype was observed a single time. This may arise from a read error, as a much more abundant clone is one base away. No conserved phenylalanine or tryptophan ends this CDR3, so it is likely a read error. The chain combines TRBV10-2 with TRBJ2-6, with D perhaps matching TRBD1 or TRBD2 (5 bases each). Germline-derived CDR1 and CDR2 are WSHSY and SAAADI. There are 14 residues in the CDR3. With 2 bases removed from V and 4 bases from J, the gap between germline ends came to 6 bases. This chain's CDR3 is CASSEGTGANVLTI. CDR3 coding DNA: TGCGCCAGCAGTGAGGGGACCGGGGCCAACGTCCTGACTATC.

With respect to this clonotype: Relative to the germline gene, one junction end is altered; a read error may explain this. V is TRBV5-1 and J is TRBJ1-1; D is perhaps TRBD1 (6 bases). The CDR3 extends over 14 amino acids. CDR1 and CDR2 (germline): SGHRS, YFSETQ. CDR3 DNA: TGCGCCAGCAGCTTGACCAGGGGTGGCACTGAAGCTTCCTTT. Protein sequence: CASSLTRGGTEASF.

This clonotype came up many times. DNA of the CDR3: TGTGCCAGCAGTGGGCTAGGACAAGAGACCCAGTACTTC. This translates into CASSGLGQETQYF. This sequence joins TRBV28 and TRBJ2-5; the D is unclear. Germline V gives CDR1 MDHEN, CDR2 SYDVKM. With 5 bases removed from V and 2 bases from J, the gap between germline ends came to 9 bases. This CDR3 contains 13 residues. The full variable domain, completed using reference TRBV28 and TRBJ2-5, is DVKVTQSSRYLVKRTGEKVFLECVQDMDHENMFWYRQDPGLGLRLIYFSYDVKMKEKGDIPEGYSVSREKKERFSLILESASTNQTSMYLCASSGLGQETQYFGPGTRLLVL.

Points on this clonotype: A read error is possible here, since a much larger clone lies one base away. The chain couples TRBV14 to TRBJ1-3; TRBD1 aligns across 8 bases. Germline assignment: CDR1 SGHDN and CDR2 FVKESK. The CDR3 length is 16 residues. The DNA of the CDR3 is TGTACCAGCAGCCAAGGACAGGGTTTCTCTGGAAACACCATATATTTT. Protein: CTSSQGQGFSGNTIYF.

This clonotype was observed a handful of times. A much larger clone differs from this one at a single base, so this may be a read error. The chain carries TRBV6-6 and TRBJ1-5; a possible D gene is TRBD2 (6 bases). The J call may be incorrect, as the DNA end agrees better with TRBJ2-3. CDR1 MNHNY and CDR2 SVGAGI come from the germline V gene (reference sequence). The CDR3 loop spans 15 amino acids. CDR3 protein: CASSFGTAGNQPQYF. For the CDR3, the DNA is TGTGCCAGCAGTTTCGGGACGGCGGGGAATCAGCCCCAGTATTTT.

The sample holds a few counts of this clonotype. The V gene is TRBV11-2, the J gene TRBJ1-5; D not resolved. Per the germline V gene, CDR1 is SGHAT and CDR2 is FQNNGV. The CDR3 is 13 residues long. V dropped 10 bases and J dropped 7 bases, with 17 bases sitting between them. The CDR3 loop is CANSEDRNQPQHF. CDR3 in DNA: TGTGCCAATAGCGAAGATAGGAACCAGCCCCAGCATTTT.